This T cell receptor (beta chain) was found in a study of lymphopenia after photon versus proton radiotherapy (dated by TCRdb to 2018 to 2020). Study-level background: The study compared the immunological effects of photon versus proton radiation therapy in patients with gastrointestinal tumors who developed high-grade lymphopenia. The study was designed to characterize how the impact on the immune system differs between the two radiation modalities. The 20 patients in the cohort had gastrointestinal tumors, were treated with either photon or proton therapy, and subsequently developed lymphopenia.

The method behind the library was the immunoSEQ multiplex PCR assay. T cell repertoires were profiled with deep sequencing of rearranged TCR beta loci together with multiparametric flow cytometry. This is the immuneACCESS table as TCRdb keeps it, with only in-frame sequences that have V and J called. A part of the clones is gone; compared with another copy, unresolved V genes explain less than half, and the rest is unexplained. This sample gives approximately 3,000 clones in total; about 94% of them show up just once. The leading ten clones occupy about 2% of the sample. The research as a whole found: The survival association was assessed only in patients who died, and the authors presented better survival with proton therapy as a possibility rather than a demonstrated result. During treatment, patients who received proton therapy stayed relatively stable, whereas patients who received photon therapy lost naive T cells and TCR diversity and gained effector/memory populations. Across the cohort, a larger post-nadir drop in TCR diversity was inversely correlated with overall survival time among patients who died. Once the lymphocyte count had reached its nadir, the repertoires of photon-treated patients showed oligoclonal expansion, particularly of CD8+ Temra cells, and this expansion drove the decline in diversity.

The V end gives up 2 bases and the J end 5 bases, leaving 10 bases in the junction not matched to a gene. Based on the germline V gene, the CDR1 and CDR2 sequences are SGDLS and YYNGEE. From its cysteine to its phenylalanine, the CDR3 spans 16 amino acids. Only the CDR3 DNA is retained, 48 bases long and in frame from the first base. Comment on this clone: Its antigen is currently not known. Per-base quality was not reported, and no clone a single base away is much larger than it.

In this chain, TRBV9 is recombined with TRBJ2-1, and TRBD1 aligns with 7 junction nucleotides. The material was peripheral blood, obtained from a patient treated with photon-based radiotherapy. This clonotype was obtained from a woman in her 70s with pancreatic cancer. CDR3 loop: CASSVGGRGWDNEQFF. The nucleotide sequence reads as follows: TGTGCCAGCAGCGTTGGAGGCAGGGGGTGGGACAATGAGCAGTTCTTC.